Listed below are T cell receptor beta chains from one sample, sequenced in a study of shared clonotypes between healthy human individuals. Sequencing was performed with immunoSEQ multiplex PCR; in TCRdb, only in-frame clones are kept and a portion is missing. The repertoire holds more than 2 million clones, with roughly 93% as singletons. Sequenced: naive CD8+ T cells from PBMCs. The receptors originated from a man in his late teens or twenties in good health. Some clones in this sample may be carry-over from other donors' samples. Both conserved end residues are part of each CDR3. The order of the fields is D gene, J gene, CDR3 length, V gene, clone size, CDR3 protein, CDR3 DNA. A D gene is named only where the DNA matches it firmly. Some rows mark clone size as missing; the rest say once, few, many or name a class of expanded clone.

TRBD2 | TRBJ2-1 | 18 | TRBV2 | - | CASSEASSLAGFGNEQFF | TGTGCCAGCAGTGAAGCCAGCAGTCTAGCGGGATTTGGGAATGAGCAGTTCTTC
- | TRBJ2-3 | 16 | TRBV7-8 | - | CASSLGYRASTDTQYF | TGTGCCAGCAGCTTAGGCTACAGGGCAAGCACAGATACGCAGTATTTT
TRBD1 | TRBJ1-5 | 12 | TRBV7-3 | - | CASSLRGGPQHF | TGTGCCAGCAGCCTCAGGGGGGGGCCCCAGCATTTT
- | TRBJ1-1 | 14 | TRBV30 | - | CAWSVWGRVTEAFF | TGTGCCTGGAGTGTTTGGGGGCGCGTCACTGAAGCTTTCTTT
TRBD1 | TRBJ2-7 | 14 | TRBV5-6 | - | CASSLGYRGYEQYF | TGTGCCAGCAGCTTGGGGTACAGGGGCTACGAGCAGTACTTC
- | TRBJ1-1 | 13 | TRBV27 | - | CASSPGLSTEAFF | TGTGCCAGCAGCCCGGGGCTTAGCACTGAAGCTTTCTTT
- | TRBJ1-1 | 13 | TRBV10-3 | few | CAISGKVWTEAFF | TGTGCCATCAGTGGGAAGGTTTGGACTGAAGCTTTCTTT
TRBD1 | TRBJ1-5 | 14 | TRBV27 | - | CASSTRGRNQPQHF | TGTGCCAGCAGTACTAGGGGGCGCAATCAGCCCCAGCATTTT
TRBD1 | TRBJ2-1 | 13 | TRBV7-9 | - | CASSYGTVNEQFF | TGTGCCAGCAGCTACGGGACAGTGAATGAGCAGTTCTTC
TRBD1 | TRBJ2-1 | 15 | TRBV7-3 | - | CASSPDSTGTNEQFF | TGTGCCAGCAGCCCCGATTCGACAGGGACCAATGAGCAGTTCTTC
TRBD2 | TRBJ2-1 | 16 | TRBV7-9 | - | CASSPGGLAEANEQFF | TGTGCCAGCAGCCCCGGGGGACTAGCGGAAGCAAATGAGCAGTTCTTC
- | TRBJ2-1 | 13 | TRBV5-4 | - | CASSQGLYNEQFF | TGTGCCAGCAGCCAGGGCCTCTACAATGAGCAGTTCTTC
TRBD2 | TRBJ2-1 | 17 | TRBV11-2 | - | CASSLSAGGAWGNEQFF | TGTGCCAGCAGCTTATCAGCGGGAGGGGCTTGGGGCAATGAGCAGTTCTTC
TRBD2 | TRBJ2-5 | 17 | TRBV27 | - | CASTPRAGLAGRETQYF | TGTGCCAGCACCCCTCGGGCAGGGCTAGCGGGACGGGAGACCCAGTACTTC
- | TRBJ2-1 | 12 | TRBV27 | - | CASSFGRGEQFF | TGTGCCAGCAGTTTCGGCCGGGGAGAGCAGTTCTTC
TRBD1 | TRBJ2-7 | 14 | TRBV9 | - | CASSVEAGGDEQYF | TGTGCCAGCAGCGTAGAAGCAGGGGGCGACGAGCAGTACTTC
TRBD1 | TRBJ1-2 | 14 | TRBV7-9 | - | CASSGTGGNYGYTF | TGTGCCAGCAGTGGGACAGGGGGCAACTATGGCTACACCTTC
TRBD2 | TRBJ2-1 | 16 | TRBV7-3 | - | CASSGGLAGPNNEQFF | TGTGCCAGCAGCGGGGGACTAGCGGGACCAAACAATGAGCAGTTCTTC
TRBD1 | TRBJ1-2 | 14 | TRBV6-5 | - | CASSWGQGDYGYTF | TGTGCCAGCAGTTGGGGACAGGGGGACTATGGCTACACCTTC
- | TRBJ1-2 | 17 | TRBV5-8 | - | CASRAPHLVEEYYGYTF | TGTGCCAGCCGAGCCCCACATCTCGTCGAAGAGTACTATGGCTACACCTTC
- | TRBJ2-5 | 14 | TRBV5-6 | - | CASSLGWTEETQYF | TGTGCCAGCAGCTTGGGGTGGACAGAAGAGACCCAGTACTTC
- | TRBJ2-7 | 14 | TRBV10-3 | - | CAISPPGSVYEQYF | TGTGCCATCAGCCCACCGGGCTCGGTCTACGAGCAGTACTTC
- | TRBJ2-2 | 15 | TRBV6-5 | few | CASSYDDRTTGELFF | TGTGCCAGCAGTTACGACGACAGGACCACCGGGGAGCTGTTTTTT
- | TRBJ1-3 | 14 | TRBV7-9 | - | CASSLGVFGNTIYF | TGTGCCAGCAGCTTAGGGGTTTTTGGAAACACCATATATTTT
- | TRBJ1-2 | 12 | TRBV12-5 | - | CASGSGQRGYTF | TGTGCTAGTGGTTCAGGACAGCGAGGTTACACCTTC
TRBD2 | TRBJ2-1 | 13 | TRBV27 | - | CASSGLAQNEQFF | TGTGCCAGCAGCGGACTAGCGCAGAATGAGCAGTTCTTC
TRBD1 | TRBJ1-2 | 18 | TRBV6-1 | - | CASSEIPYGTGEGDGYTF | TGTGCCAGCAGTGAAATCCCTTACGGGACAGGGGAAGGGGATGGCTACACCTTC
- | TRBJ2-1 | 13 | TRBV19 | - | CASSIAGYNEQFF | TGTGCCAGTAGTATAGCGGGTTACAATGAGCAGTTCTTC
- | TRBJ2-7 | 14 | TRBV28 | - | CASSLRRGHWEQYF | TGTGCCAGCAGCCTTAGGCGGGGGCACTGGGAGCAGTACTTC
- | TRBJ2-3 | 16 | TRBV5-4 | once | CASSSYWGGNTDTQYF | TGTGCCAGCAGCTCCTACTGGGGCGGAAACACAGATACGCAGTATTTT
- | TRBJ2-7 | 18 | TRBV5-4 | - | CASSDRDRAPPFSYEQYF | TGTGCCAGCAGCGACCGGGATAGGGCCCCGCCTTTCTCCTACGAGCAGTACTTC
- | TRBJ1-6 | 13 | TRBV15 | - | CATSGSVGSPLHF | TGTGCCACCAGCGGTAGCGTGGGGTCACCCCTCCACTTT
- | TRBJ2-5 | 14 | TRBV28 | - | CASSHTGLGETQYF | TGTGCCAGCAGTCACACAGGGTTGGGGGAGACCCAGTACTTC
TRBD2 | TRBJ2-2 | 15 | TRBV7-9 | - | CASGRSGRRAGELFF | TGTGCCAGCGGTCGTAGCGGGAGGAGGGCCGGGGAGCTGTTTTTT
TRBD2 | TRBJ2-7 | 14 | TRBV6-1 | - | CASSASGIRYEQYF | TGTGCCAGCAGTGCTAGCGGGATTCGCTACGAGCAGTACTTC
- | TRBJ2-3 | 13 | TRBV11-1 | - | CASSLGLRDTQYF | TGTGCCAGCAGCTTAGGACTCCGGGATACGCAGTATTTT
TRBD1 | TRBJ2-1 | 15 | TRBV28 | - | CASTDRDRGGNEQFF | TGTGCCAGCACCGACCGGGACAGGGGTGGGAATGAGCAGTTCTTC
TRBD1 | TRBJ2-5 | 15 | TRBV27 | - | CASNPGQGEYGTQYF | TGTGCCAGCAACCCGGGACAGGGGGAGTATGGGACCCAGTACTTC
- | TRBJ1-2 | 17 | TRBV27 | - | CASSLSKSSIFNYGYTF | TGTGCCAGCAGTTTATCGAAATCCAGCATTTTTAACTATGGCTACACCTTC
- | TRBJ2-3 | 15 | TRBV6-5 | - | CASSYSGPRTDTQYF | TGTGCCAGCAGTTATAGCGGCCCCCGCACAGATACGCAGTATTTT
- | TRBJ1-2 | 15 | TRBV7-2 | - | CASSLVSTGFYGYTF | TGTGCCAGCAGCTTAGTTTCTACCGGATTCTATGGCTACACCTTC
TRBD1 | TRBJ2-2 | 17 | TRBV5-6 | - | CASSLTFRTGPTGELFF | TGTGCCAGCAGCTTGACCTTCCGGACAGGGCCCACCGGGGAGCTGTTTTTT
- | TRBJ1-1 | 12 | TRBV9 | - | CASSGLSPEAFF | TGTGCCAGCAGCGGGCTGAGCCCTGAAGCTTTCTTT
TRBD1 | TRBJ1-5 | 15 | TRBV6-5 | - | CASRPRTGLNQPQHF | TGTGCCAGCAGGCCTCGGACAGGTCTGAATCAGCCCCAGCATTTT
TRBD1 | TRBJ2-7 | 14 | TRBV28 | - | CASSWTGGRGEQYF | TGTGCCAGCAGTTGGACAGGGGGTCGGGGCGAGCAGTACTTC
TRBD2 | TRBJ2-6 | 18 | TRBV7-3 | - | CASSLTLAAYSGANVLTF | TGTGCCAGCAGCTTAACACTAGCGGCTTACTCTGGGGCCAACGTCCTGACTTTC
TRBD2 | TRBJ2-2 | 15 | TRBV7-8 | - | CASSPGGRSTGELFF | TGTGCCAGCAGTCCGGGGGGACGAAGCACCGGGGAGCTGTTTTTT
TRBD1 | TRBJ2-1 | 14 | TRBV27 | - | CASSSRTGHNEQFF | TGTGCCAGCAGTTCCCGGACAGGGCACAATGAGCAGTTCTTC
- | TRBJ1-2 | 15 | TRBV4-3 | - | CASSQDRSLLYGYTF | TGCGCCAGCAGCCAAGATAGGTCTCTTCTCTATGGCTACACCTTC
- | TRBJ1-2 | 14 | TRBV27 | - | CASSPGGSFYGYTF | TGTGCCAGCAGCCCCGGCGGATCGTTCTATGGCTACACCTTC
- | TRBJ2-1 | 15 | TRBV7-3 | - | CASSLFSGAYNEQFF | TGTGCCAGCAGCTTATTCAGCGGAGCCTACAATGAGCAGTTCTTC
TRBD2 | TRBJ2-1 | 14 | TRBV9 | once | CASSSGLVGDEQFF | TGTGCCAGCAGTTCAGGACTAGTCGGGGATGAGCAGTTCTTC
- | TRBJ2-6 | 16 | TRBV2 | - | CASSPQGYSGANVLTF | TGTGCCAGCAGCCCACAGGGCTACTCTGGGGCCAACGTCCTGACTTTC
- | TRBJ2-4 | 15 | TRBV6-1 | - | CASSDGVIAKNIQYF | TGTGCCAGCAGTGATGGGGTTATAGCCAAAAACATTCAGTACTTC
- | TRBJ1-2 | 11 | TRBV5-4 | - | CASSLGDGDYF | TGTGCCAGCAGCTTGGGGGACGGGGATTACTTC
- | TRBJ1-5 | 19 | TRBV10-1 | - | CASRGARHKRNNSNQPQHF | TGCGCCAGCAGGGGGGCGAGGCACAAAAGAAATAATAGCAATCAGCCCCAGCATTTT
- | TRBJ2-7 | 12 | TRBV28 | - | CASRGRVDEQYF | TGTGCCAGCAGGGGGCGCGTCGACGAGCAGTACTTC
- | TRBJ2-3 | 15 | TRBV4-1 | - | CASSPLRTSPDTQYF | TGCGCCAGCAGCCCACTCCGGACCTCACCAGATACGCAGTATTTT
TRBD2 | TRBJ2-1 | 15 | TRBV10-3 | - | CAISEQRELNNEQFF | TGTGCCATCAGTGAGCAGCGGGAGTTAAACAATGAGCAGTTCTTC